The T cell receptor beta chain under discussion was sequenced for a study of cytomegalovirus exposure and HLA in healthy donors. Study results and caveats: Generally TCR sequences proved uncommon, though certain public TCRs appeared in numerous donors. Within the 130 or so validation repertoires, first-cohort TCR clusters tended to co-occur, according to a later analysis. The listing of 150 to 200 TCR beta chains classed them as cytomegalovirus-associated.

Trimming stripped 6 bases from V and 2 bases from J, with 10 bases between. The CDR3 sequence is 12 residues long. Germline V gene lookup returns CDR1 SQVTM and CDR2 ANQGSEA. Generated by immunoSEQ multiplex PCR, the TCRdb table keeps only in-frame clones and is missing some. The repertoire holds about 130,000 clones, with around nine tenths as singletons. As concerns this clone: Its antigen is undetermined.

Source material: PBMCs. The receptor comes from a man aged 25 to 45 in good health and CMV-seronegative. This chain connects TRBV29-1 to TRBJ1-2, with a tentative D call TRBD1 (6 bases). CDR3 DNA sequence: TGCAGCGTGGGGGCAGGGAACTATGGCTACACCTTC. It encodes CSVGAGNYGYTF.